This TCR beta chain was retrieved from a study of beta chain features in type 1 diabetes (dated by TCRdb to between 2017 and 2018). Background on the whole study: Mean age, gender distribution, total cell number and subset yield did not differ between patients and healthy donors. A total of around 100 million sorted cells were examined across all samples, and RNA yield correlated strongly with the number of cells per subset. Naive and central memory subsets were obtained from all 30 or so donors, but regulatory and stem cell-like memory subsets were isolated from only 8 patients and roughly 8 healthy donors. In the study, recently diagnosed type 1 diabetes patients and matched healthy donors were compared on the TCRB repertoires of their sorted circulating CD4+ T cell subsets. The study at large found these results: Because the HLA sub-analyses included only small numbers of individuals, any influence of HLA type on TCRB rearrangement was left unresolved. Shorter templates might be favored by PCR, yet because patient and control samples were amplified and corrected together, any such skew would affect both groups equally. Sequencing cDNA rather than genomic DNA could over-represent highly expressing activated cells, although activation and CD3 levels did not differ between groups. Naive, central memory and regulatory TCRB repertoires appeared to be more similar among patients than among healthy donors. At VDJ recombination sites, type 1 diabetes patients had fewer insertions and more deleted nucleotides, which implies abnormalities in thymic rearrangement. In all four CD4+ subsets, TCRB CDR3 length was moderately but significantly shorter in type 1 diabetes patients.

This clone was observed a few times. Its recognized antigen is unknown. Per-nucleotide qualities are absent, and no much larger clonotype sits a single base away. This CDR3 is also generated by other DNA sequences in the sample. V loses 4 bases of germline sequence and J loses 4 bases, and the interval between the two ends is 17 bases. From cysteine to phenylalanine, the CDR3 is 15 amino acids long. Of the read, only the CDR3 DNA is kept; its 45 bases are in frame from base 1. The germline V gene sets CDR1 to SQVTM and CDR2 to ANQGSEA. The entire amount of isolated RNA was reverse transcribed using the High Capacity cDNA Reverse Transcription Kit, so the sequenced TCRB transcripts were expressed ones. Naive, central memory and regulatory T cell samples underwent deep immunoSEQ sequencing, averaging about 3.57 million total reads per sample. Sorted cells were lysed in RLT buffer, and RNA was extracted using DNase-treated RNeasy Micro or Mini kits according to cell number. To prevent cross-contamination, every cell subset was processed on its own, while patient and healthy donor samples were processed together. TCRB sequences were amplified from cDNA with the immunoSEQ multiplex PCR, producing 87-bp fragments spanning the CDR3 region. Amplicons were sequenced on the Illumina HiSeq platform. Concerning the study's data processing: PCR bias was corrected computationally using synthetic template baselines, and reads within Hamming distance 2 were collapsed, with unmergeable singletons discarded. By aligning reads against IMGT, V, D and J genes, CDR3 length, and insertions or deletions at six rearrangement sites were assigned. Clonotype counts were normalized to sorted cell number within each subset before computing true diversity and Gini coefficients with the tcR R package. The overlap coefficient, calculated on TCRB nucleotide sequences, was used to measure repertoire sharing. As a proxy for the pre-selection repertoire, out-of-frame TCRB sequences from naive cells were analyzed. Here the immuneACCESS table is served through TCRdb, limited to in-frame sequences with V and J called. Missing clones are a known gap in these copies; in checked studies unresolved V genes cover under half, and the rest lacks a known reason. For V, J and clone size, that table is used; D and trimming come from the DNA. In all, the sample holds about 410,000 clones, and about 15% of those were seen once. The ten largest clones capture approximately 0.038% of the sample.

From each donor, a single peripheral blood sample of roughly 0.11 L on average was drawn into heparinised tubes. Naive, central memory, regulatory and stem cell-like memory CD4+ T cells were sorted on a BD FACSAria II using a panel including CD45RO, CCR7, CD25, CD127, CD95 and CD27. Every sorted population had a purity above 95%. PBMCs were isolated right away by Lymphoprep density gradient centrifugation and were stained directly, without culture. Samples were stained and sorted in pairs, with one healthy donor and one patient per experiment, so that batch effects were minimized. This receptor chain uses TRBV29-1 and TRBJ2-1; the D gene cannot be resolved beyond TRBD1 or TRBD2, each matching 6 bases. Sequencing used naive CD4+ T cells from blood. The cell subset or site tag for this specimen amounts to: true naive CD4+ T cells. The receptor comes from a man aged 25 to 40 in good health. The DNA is TGCAGCGTTGGAGGGGGGCAGGGGAGATACAATGAGCAGTTCTTC. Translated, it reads CSVGGGQGRYNEQFF.